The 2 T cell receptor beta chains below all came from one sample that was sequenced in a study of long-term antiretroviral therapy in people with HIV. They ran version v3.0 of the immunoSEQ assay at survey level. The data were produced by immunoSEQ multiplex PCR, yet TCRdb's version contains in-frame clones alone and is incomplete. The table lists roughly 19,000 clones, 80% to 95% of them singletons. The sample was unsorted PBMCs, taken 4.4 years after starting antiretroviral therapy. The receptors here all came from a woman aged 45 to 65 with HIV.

CDR3 nucleotides: TGCGCCAGCAGCTTGTCGGGGGGGGTTGAAAAACTGTTTTTT. Encoded protein: CASSLSGGVEKLFF. The chain joins TRBV5-1 to TRBJ1-4, with D perhaps matching TRBD1 (5 bases). Trimming cost V 1 base and J 7 bases, with 11 bases left between them. The CDR3 spans 14 residues. CDR1 and CDR2 (germline): SGHRS, YFSETQ. The variable domain in full, with the rest retrieved from reference TRBV5-1 and TRBJ1-4, is KAGVTQTPRYLIKTRGQQVTLSCSPISGHRSVSWYQQTPGQGLQFLFEYFSETQRNKGNFPGRFSGRQFSNSRSEMNVSTLELGDSALYLCASSLSGGVEKLFFGSGTQLSVL.

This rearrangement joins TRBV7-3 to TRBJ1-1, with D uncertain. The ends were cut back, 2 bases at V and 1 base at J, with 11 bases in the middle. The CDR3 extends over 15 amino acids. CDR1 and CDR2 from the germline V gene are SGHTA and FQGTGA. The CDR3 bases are TGTGCCAGCAGCTTAGCGCCAGCCGCGAACACTGAAGCTTTCTTT. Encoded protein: CASSLAPAANTEAFF. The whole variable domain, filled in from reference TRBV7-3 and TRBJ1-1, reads GAGVSQTPSNKVTEKGKYVELRCDPISGHTALYWYRQSLGQGPEFLIYFQGTGAADDSGLPNDRFFAVRPEGSVSTLKIQRTERGDSAVYLCASSLAPAANTEAFFGQGTRLTVV.